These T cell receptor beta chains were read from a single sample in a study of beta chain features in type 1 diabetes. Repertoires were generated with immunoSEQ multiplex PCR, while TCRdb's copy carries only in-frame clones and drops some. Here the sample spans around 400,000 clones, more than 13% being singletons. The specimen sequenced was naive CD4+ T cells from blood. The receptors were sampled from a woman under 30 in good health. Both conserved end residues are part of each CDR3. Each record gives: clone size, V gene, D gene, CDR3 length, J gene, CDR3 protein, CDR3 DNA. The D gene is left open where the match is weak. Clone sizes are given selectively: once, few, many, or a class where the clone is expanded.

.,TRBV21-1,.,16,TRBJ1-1,CASARRAPLRVAEAFF,TGTGCCAGCGCCCGACGGGCCCCACTGAGGGTGGCTGAAGCTTTCTTT
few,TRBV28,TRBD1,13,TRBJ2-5,CASRDTGGETQYF,TGTGCCAGCAGAGATACAGGGGGAGAGACCCAGTACTTC
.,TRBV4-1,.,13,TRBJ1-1,CASSQGPEKEAFF,TGCGCCAGCAGCCAAGGCCCGGAGAAAGAAGCTTTCTTT
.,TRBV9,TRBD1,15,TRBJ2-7,CASSTGGTGPYEQYF,TGTGCCAGCAGCACGGGCGGGACAGGTCCCTACGAGCAGTACTTC
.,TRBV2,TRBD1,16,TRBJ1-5,CASSEGDRGYNQPQHF,TGTGCCAGCAGTGAAGGTGACAGGGGATACAATCAGCCCCAGCATTTT
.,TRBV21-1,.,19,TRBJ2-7,CASSKNASGTSGRTYEQYF,TGTGCCAGCAGCAAAAACGCCTCCGGGACTAGCGGGAGGACCTACGAGCAGTACTTC
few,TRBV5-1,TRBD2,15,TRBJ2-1,CATSPAGGTYNEQFF,TGCGCCACATCCCCAGCGGGAGGTACGTACAATGAGCAGTTCTTC
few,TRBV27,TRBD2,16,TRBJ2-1,CASRRAGGDSYNEQFF,TGTGCCAGTAGACGAGCGGGAGGCGACTCCTACAATGAGCAGTTCTTC
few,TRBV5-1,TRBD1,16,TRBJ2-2,CASSLNTGVPGGELFF,TGCGCCAGCAGCTTAAATACAGGGGTTCCCGGCGGGGAGCTGTTTTTT
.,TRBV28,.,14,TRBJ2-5,CASSLVQVQETQYF,TGTGCCAGCAGTCTGGTACAGGTTCAAGAGACCCAGTACTTC
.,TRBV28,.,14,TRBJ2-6,CASRPGSGANVLTF,TGTGCCAGCAGACCAGGGTCTGGGGCCAACGTCCTGACTTTC
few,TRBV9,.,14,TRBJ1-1,CASSGGNMDTEAFF,TGTGCCAGCAGTGGGGGGAATATGGACACTGAAGCTTTCTTT